Below, 20 T cell receptor beta chains from the same sample are listed, as sequenced in a study of shared clonotypes between healthy human individuals. Profiled with immunoSEQ multiplex PCR; TCRdb holds only in-frame clones, not every one. The table has about 580,000 clones, roughly 98% seen once. CD45RO-negative cells were positively selected for CCR7, leaving out terminally differentiated effector memory CD45RA+ cells. Specimen: naive CD8+ T cells sorted from blood. The receptors were gathered from a man in his thirties or forties in good health.

V usage is TRBV13 and J usage is TRBJ2-5; 16 bases line up with TRBD2. CDR1 is PRHDT and CDR2 is FYEKMQ in the germline V gene (reference sequence). The length of the CDR3 is 17 residues. Trimming cost V 3 bases and J 1 base; bases outside gene matches: 2. The CDR3 protein is CASSLGLAGGLQETQYF. CDR3 coding DNA: TGTGCCAGCAGCTTGGGACTAGCGGGAGGGCTCCAAGAGACCCAGTACTTC.

In this sample, this clone turned up once. The chain has TRBV30 and TRBJ1-2, with a tentative D call TRBD1 (5 bases). V lost 1 base to trimming and J lost 3 bases, with 18 bases between them. The CDR3 is 16 residues long. CDR1 and CDR2 from the germline V gene are GTSNPN and SVGIG (reference sequence). CDR3 loop: CAWSGAPGDEYYGYTF. DNA for the CDR3: TGTGCCTGGAGTGGGGCTCCCGGGGACGAATACTATGGCTACACCTTC.

The chain links TRBV5-1 to TRBJ2-1; D call uncertain. The V end was cut by 3 bases, the J end by 8 bases, with 6 bases between. Germline assignment: CDR1 SGHRS and CDR2 YFSETQ. The CDR3 has 11 amino acids. CDR3 residues: CASSYSDEQFF. The CDR3 DNA reads as TGCGCCAGCAGCTACTCCGATGAGCAGTTCTTC.

Worth noting for this clone: Compared with germline, one end of the junction differs, possibly owing to a read error. The V and J genes are TRBV15 and TRBJ2-2, with D perhaps matching TRBD1 (6 bases). This CDR3 spans 16 amino acids. The germline CDR1 and CDR2 sequences are LNHNV and YYDKDF (reference sequence). CDR3 in DNA: TGTGCCACCAGCAGAGTGCAGGGGTTGAACGCCGGGGAGCTGTTTTTT. Its protein product is CATSRVQGLNAGELFF.

About this clone: The junction does not match germline at one end; this may be a read error. The rearrangement links TRBV29-1 to TRBJ2-2; 10 nucleotides agree with TRBD2. The CDR3 sequence is 15 residues long. Germline V gene data show CDR1 as SQVTM and CDR2 as ANQGSEA. CDR3 sequence: CSVEEGLANTGELFF. CDR3 bases: TGCAGCGTTGAGGAGGGACTAGCGAATACCGGGGAGCTGTTTTTT.

V and J are TRBV27 and TRBJ2-1; 12 bases fit TRBD2. The CDR3 covers 17 residues. The ends lost 4 bases at V and 6 bases at J; junction bases unmatched: 10. Looked up from germline, CDR1 is MNHEY and CDR2 is SMNVEV (reference sequence). The CDR3 loop reads CASSSAMTSGSFNEQFF. The DNA of the CDR3 is TGTGCCAGCAGTTCCGCCATGACTAGCGGGAGTTTCAATGAGCAGTTCTTC.

This chain links TRBV28 with TRBJ2-7; D remains ambiguous. Germline loops: CDR1 MDHEN, CDR2 SYDVKM. Trimming shortened V by 11 bases and J by 0 bases, and 14 bases separated the two germline ends. This CDR3 has 13 amino acids. In DNA form, the CDR3 reads TGTGCCGGGAAGACAAAGAGCTCCTACGAGCAGTACTTC. As protein: CAGKTKSSYEQYF. Variable domain in full (rest from reference TRBV28 and TRBJ2-7): DVKVTQSSRYLVKRTGEKVFLECVQDMDHENMFWYRQDPGLGLRLIYFSYDVKMKEKGDIPEGYSVSREKKERFSLILESASTNQTSMYLCAGKTKSSYEQYFGPGTRLTVT.

The chain uses TRBV29-1 and TRBJ1-2; D is uncertain. Trimming shortened V by 3 bases and J by 0 bases, and 14 bases separated the two germline ends. The CDR3 is 15 residues long. The germline gives CDR1 SQVTM, CDR2 ANQGSEA. The CDR3 loop reads CSVDGVAVSNYGYTF. The CDR3 coding sequence is TGCAGCGTTGATGGCGTGGCAGTCTCTAACTATGGCTACACCTTC.

The V and J genes are TRBV2 and TRBJ1-1; no definite D call. The germline V gene encodes CDR1 SNHLY and CDR2 FYNNEI. The V end was cut by 4 bases, the J end by 1 base, with 7 bases between. CDR3 length equals 13 residues. In DNA form, the CDR3 reads TGTGCCAGCAGTGTATCCCCGAACACTGAAGCTTTCTTT. Translating gives CASSVSPNTEAFF.

The sample holds one count of this clone. As DNA, the CDR3 is TGTGCCAGCAGTTACTCTGATGCCTACGAGCAGTACTTC. This codes for CASSYSDAYEQYF. The chain uses TRBV6-5 and TRBJ2-7, with D unresolved. The CDR3 totals 13 residues. Germline loops: CDR1 MNHEY, CDR2 SVGAGI. The V gene lost 0 bases and the J gene lost 2 bases, with 5 bases spanning the gap.

J is TRBJ2-4 and V is TRBV10-1; 7 bases fit TRBD1. Germline V gives CDR1 WNHNN, CDR2 SYGVQD (reference sequence). The length of the CDR3 is 15 residues. The V gene end was trimmed by 6 bases and the J gene end by 8 bases; junction bases not matched to a gene: 13. The DNA for the CDR3 is TGCGCCAGCAGGAGGGCCGGGACAGTCTTTCACATTCAGTACTTC. This encodes CASRRAGTVFHIQYF.

The chain is built from TRBV7-5 and TRBJ2-3; TRBD1 is taken as the D call from the table, unchecked against the DNA. TRBV7-5 is an annotated pseudogene. This CDR3 is built from 16 residues. The CDR3: CVRSYRRDREPDTQYF. The CDR3 DNA follows: TGTGTCAGAAGCTACCGCCGGGACAGGGAGCCAGATACGCAGTATTTT.

V gene TRBV13 combines with J gene TRBJ2-7, with TRBD2 identical over 10 bases. Trimming at V came to 5 bases and at J to 5 bases, leaving 9 bases not matched to a gene. Germline values: CDR1 PRHDT, CDR2 FYEKMQ (reference sequence). This CDR3 region has 15 residues. CDR3 amino acids: CASSLLAGGGNEQYF. CDR3 nucleotide sequence: TGTGCCAGCAGCCTCTTAGCGGGAGGCGGCAACGAGCAGTACTTC.

The chain joins TRBV5-6 to TRBJ2-7, with 15 bases matching TRBD2. Per germline, CDR1 SGHDT and CDR2 YYEEEE. The CDR3 has 15 amino acids. The V segment lost 4 bases and the J segment 5 bases; nucleotides outside the gene matches: 4. This chain's CDR3 is CASSAGLAGGDEQYF. The CDR3 DNA reads TGTGCCAGCAGCGCGGGACTAGCGGGAGGAGACGAGCAGTACTTC.

V is TRBV7-9 and J is TRBJ2-5; 14 bases agree with TRBD2. The J call may be faulty, since TRBJ2-7 better matches the DNA end. This CDR3 contains 15 residues. The V gene's germline CDR1 is SEHNR and CDR2 FQNEAQ (reference sequence). CDR3 amino acids: CASSGGTSGSYEQYF. The CDR3 DNA is TGTGCCAGCAGCGGGGGGACTAGCGGGAGCTACGAGCAGTACTTC.

CDR3 in amino acids: CASSAPHSGIQNTGELFF. The DNA for the CDR3 is TGTGCCAGCAGTGCACCGCATAGCGGGATCCAGAACACCGGGGAGCTGTTTTTT. The chain uses TRBV9 and TRBJ2-2; 8 bases align to TRBD2. The V gene's germline CDR1 is SGDLS and CDR2 YYNGEE. V trimming: 5 bases; J trimming: 1 base; junction bases outside the gene matches: 13. The CDR3 spans 18 residues.

The chain carries TRBV18 and TRBJ1-1; no clear D gene. V lost 2 bases and J lost 6, with 16 bases in between. The germline V gene encodes CDR1 KGHSH and CDR2 LQKENI. The CDR3 loop spans 15 amino acids. This CDR3 reads CASSPRREDKAEAFF. The CDR3 bases are TGTGCCAGCTCACCAAGGCGGGAGGATAAGGCTGAAGCTTTCTTT.

The chain employs TRBV7-2 and TRBJ2-1, with D possibly matching TRBD2 (6 bases). The CDR3 has 16 residues. CDR1 is SGHTA and CDR2 is FQGNSA in the germline V gene. The V and J ends lost 5 bases and 0 bases respectively, with 14 bases between them. The CDR3 reads CASSTRRGSSYNEQFF. The CDR3 nucleotides are TGTGCCAGCAGCACACGGCGGGGCAGCTCCTACAATGAGCAGTTCTTC.

CDR3 protein: CSVEVEYWDEQFF. The CDR3 region has the DNA TGCAGCGTTGAAGTAGAGTACTGGGATGAGCAGTTCTTC. The gene calls are TRBV29-1 and TRBJ2-1; D gene ambiguous. Germline CDR1 and CDR2: SQVTM and ANQGSEA. V was pared by 1 base and J by 8 bases, with 12 bases between. The CDR3 contains 13 residues.

The gene calls are TRBV7-8 and TRBJ2-1; D might be TRBD2 (6 bases). Trimming stripped 6 bases from V and 1 base from J, with 16 bases between. The CDR3 extends over 16 amino acids. The V gene's germline CDR1 is SGHVS and CDR2 FQNEAQ. CDR3 loop: CASSLLADSSYNEQFF. CDR3 coding DNA: TGTGCCAGCAGTCTTTTAGCGGATTCGTCCTACAATGAGCAGTTCTTC.